Detailed here is one TCR beta chain. Its antigen remains unknown. The length of the CDR3 is 16 residues. V lost 4 bases, J lost 3 bases, and 17 bases lay in between. Regarding treatment: around 19 received Ad26.COV2.S at low or high dose, single or two shots; about 5 received placebo; per-sample allocation not given. Specimens were obtained on day 63 following the first vaccine or placebo injection. The entry originates in a study of Ad26.COV2.S vaccination and SARS-CoV-2 variants. For the study at large: A participant enrolled in the COV1001 Ad26.COV2.S trial arm provided the sample. Recipients of Ad26.COV2.S got it intramuscularly, once or twice 56 days apart. Study-wide findings and caveats: It was reported that spike-specific CD8+ and CD4+ T cell responses were substantially broad after vaccination. Participants in the vaccine arm had higher spike-specific TCR breadth; placebo recipients had lower.

Sequencing was performed with immunoSEQ multiplex PCR; in TCRdb, only in-frame clones are kept and a portion is missing. Seen here are about 320,000 clones, 70% to 90% observed once, and the top ten hold 1.9%. This specimen was peripheral blood, taken in a trial of Ad26.COV2.S vaccine versus placebo. The chain carries TRBV5-3 and TRBJ2-1; D gene ambiguous. TRBV5-3 has ORF status, its function being uncertain. The TCR comes from a person aged 18-65 years who received the Ad26.COV2.S COVID-19 vaccine or a placebo. The CDR3 DNA is TGTGCCAGAAGCCCCCCAGTAAGGTGGTACTACAATGAGCAGTTCTTC. This gives the protein CARSPPVRWYYNEQFF.